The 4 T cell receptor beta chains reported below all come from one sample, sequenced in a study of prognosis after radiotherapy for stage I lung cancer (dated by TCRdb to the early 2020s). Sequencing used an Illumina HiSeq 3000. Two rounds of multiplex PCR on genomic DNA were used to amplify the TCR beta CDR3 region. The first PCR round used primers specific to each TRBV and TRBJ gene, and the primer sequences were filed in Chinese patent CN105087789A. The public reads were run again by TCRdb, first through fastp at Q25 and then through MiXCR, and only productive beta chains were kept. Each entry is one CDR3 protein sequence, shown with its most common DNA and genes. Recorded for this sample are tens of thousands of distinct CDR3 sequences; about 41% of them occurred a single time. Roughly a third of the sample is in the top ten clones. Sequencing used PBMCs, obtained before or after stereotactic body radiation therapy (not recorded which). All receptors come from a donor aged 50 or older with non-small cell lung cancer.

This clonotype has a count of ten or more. The CDR3 region has the DNA TGTGCCAGCAGCGGGGGACAGGGGAGCCCCTACGAGCAGTACTTC. It yields the protein CASSGGQGSPYEQYF. J is TRBJ2-7 and V is TRBV7-9; 10 positions agree with TRBD1. The CDR3 covers 15 residues. CDR1 is SEHNR, CDR2 FQNEAQ, per germline (reference sequence). With 5 bases clipped from V and 2 bases from J, the junction kept 6 bases outside the gene matches.

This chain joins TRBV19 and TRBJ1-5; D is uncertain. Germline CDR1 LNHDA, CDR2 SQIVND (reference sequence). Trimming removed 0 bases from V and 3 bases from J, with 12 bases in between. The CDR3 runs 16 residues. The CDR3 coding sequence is TGTGCCAGTAGTATAGATTCAGCCAGGCCCAATCAGCCCCAGCATTTT. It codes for CASSIDSARPNQPQHF. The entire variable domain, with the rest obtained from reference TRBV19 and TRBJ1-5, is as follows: DGGITQSPKYLFRKEGQNVTLSCEQNLNHDAMYWYRQDPGQGLRLIYYSQIVNDFQKGDIAEGYSVSREKKESFPLTVTSAQKNPTAFYLCASSIDSARPNQPQHFGDGTRLSIL.

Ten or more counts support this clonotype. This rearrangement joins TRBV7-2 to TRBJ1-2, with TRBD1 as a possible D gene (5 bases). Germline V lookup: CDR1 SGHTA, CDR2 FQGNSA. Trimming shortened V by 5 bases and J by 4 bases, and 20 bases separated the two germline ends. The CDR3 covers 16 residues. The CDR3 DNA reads TGTGCCAGCAGCCCAGGGCAGAGGAGTGGTGGCTATGGCTACACCTTC. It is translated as CASSPGQRSGGYGYTF. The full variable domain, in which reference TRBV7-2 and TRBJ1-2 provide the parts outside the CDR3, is GAGVSQSPSNKVTEKGKDVELRCDPISGHTALYWYRQSLGQGLEFLIYFQGNSAPDKSGLPSDRFSAERTGGSVSTLTIQRTQQEDSAVYLCASSPGQRSGGYGYTFGSGTRLTVV.

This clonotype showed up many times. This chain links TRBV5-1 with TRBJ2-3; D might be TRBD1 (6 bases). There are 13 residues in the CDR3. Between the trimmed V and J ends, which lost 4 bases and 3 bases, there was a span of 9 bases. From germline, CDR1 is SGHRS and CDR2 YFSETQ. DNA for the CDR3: TGCGCCAGCAGCACCGGACAGACAGATACGCAGTATTTT. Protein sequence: CASSTGQTDTQYF.